The T cell receptor beta chain under discussion was sequenced for a study of technical replicates of blood from a handful of donors. The CDR3 runs to 14 residues. The ends were cut back, 1 base at V and 3 bases at J, with 10 bases in the middle. The germline V gene has CDR1 SNHLY and CDR2 FYNNEI. Produced via immunoSEQ multiplex PCR; TCRdb's table is partial and in-frame only. The table records tens of thousands of clones, 90% to 95% of them present only once. This TCR was sampled from a human donor in good health. The rearrangement links TRBV2 to TRBJ2-7; a possible D gene is TRBD1 (5 bases). Source material: T cells isolated from PBMCs. The CDR3 protein is CASSEGTRIYEQYF. The DNA for the CDR3 is TGTGCCAGCAGTGAAGGGACAAGGATCTACGAGCAGTACTTC.